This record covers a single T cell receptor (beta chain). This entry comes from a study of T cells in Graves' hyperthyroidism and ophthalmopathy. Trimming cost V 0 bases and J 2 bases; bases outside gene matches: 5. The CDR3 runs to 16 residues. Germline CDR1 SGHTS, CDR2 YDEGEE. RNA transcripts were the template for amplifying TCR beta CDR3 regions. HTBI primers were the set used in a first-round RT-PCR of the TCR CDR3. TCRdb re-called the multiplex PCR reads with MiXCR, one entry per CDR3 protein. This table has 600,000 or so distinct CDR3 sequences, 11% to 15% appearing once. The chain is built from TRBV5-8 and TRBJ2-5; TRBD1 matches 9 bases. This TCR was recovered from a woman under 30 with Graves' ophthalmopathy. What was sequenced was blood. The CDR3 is CASSLGTGVGQETQYF. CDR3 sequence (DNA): TGTGCCAGCAGCTTGGGGACAGGGGTTGGGCAAGAGACCCAGTACTTC.